This TCR beta chain was retrieved from a study of blood T cells in healthy people across ages. Overall study: In model experiments, template switching was able to capture about one barcoded beta molecule for every two T cells that were present.

A second PCR, run for about 7 to 12 cycles, used a sample-barcoded 5' primer plus a J-beta primer mix. One entry per CDR3 protein results from TCRdb running MiXCR on the 5' RACE reads. The sample records approximately 1.5 million distinct CDR3 sequences, roughly 30% being singletons. General study points: Possibly, changes in expanded clonotypes were confounded because donor CMV status was unknown.

Worth noting for this clonotype: What it recognizes is unknown.

The CDR3 has 17 amino acids. Germline V gene sequence: CDR1 DFQATT, CDR2 SNEGSKA (reference sequence). Trimming took 0 bases from V and 1 from J; bases not matched to a gene: 8. Source material: blood. This rearrangement joins TRBV20-1 to TRBJ1-1, with 10 positions matching TRBD1. The sequence came from a woman between 25 and 40 years old in good health. CDR3 nucleotides: TGCAGTGCTAGAGAACCGGGACAGGGGAGGGGGAACACTGAAGCTTTCTTT. Residues: CSAREPGQGRGNTEAFF.